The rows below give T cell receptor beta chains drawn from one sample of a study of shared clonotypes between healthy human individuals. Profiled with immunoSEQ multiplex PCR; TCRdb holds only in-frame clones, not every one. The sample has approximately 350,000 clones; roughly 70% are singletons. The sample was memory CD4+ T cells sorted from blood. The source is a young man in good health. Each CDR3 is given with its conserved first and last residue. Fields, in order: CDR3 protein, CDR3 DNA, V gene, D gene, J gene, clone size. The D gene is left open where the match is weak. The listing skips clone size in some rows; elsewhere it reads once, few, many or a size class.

CASSFRTVSMNTEAFF,TGTGCCAGCAGTTTTCGGACAGTAAGCATGAACACTGAAGCTTTCTTT,TRBV6-5,-,TRBJ1-1,-
CASSAHFEGAGGYTF,TGTGCCAGCAGCGCTCATTTTGAAGGGGCAGGTGGCTACACCTTC,TRBV9,-,TRBJ1-2,few
CASSLGPGKSADTQYF,TGTGCCAGCAGCTTAGGGCCTGGGAAGTCCGCAGATACGCAGTATTTT,TRBV7-9,-,TRBJ2-3,few
CASRAGGYETQYF,TGTGCCAGCAGAGCAGGGGGGTACGAGACCCAGTACTTC,TRBV27,-,TRBJ2-5,-
CASSAKSISPDQPQHF,TGTGCCAGCAGTGCAAAAAGTATCAGCCCGGATCAGCCCCAGCATTTT,TRBV6-1,-,TRBJ1-5,-
CASSPSDRGRGELFF,TGCGCCAGCAGCCCCTCTGACAGGGGTCGGGGGGAGCTGTTTTTT,TRBV4-3,TRBD1,TRBJ2-2,-
CASATGQSYEQYF,TGTGCCAGCGCAACGGGACAGTCCTACGAGCAGTACTTC,TRBV28,TRBD1,TRBJ2-7,-
CASSQTGSADTQYF,TGTGCCAGCTCGCAAACAGGGTCCGCAGATACGCAGTATTTT,TRBV18,-,TRBJ2-3,-
CASSRLRGRADSGANVLTF,TGTGCCAGCTCACGCCTGAGGGGCAGAGCCGACTCTGGGGCCAACGTCCTGACTTTC,TRBV18,-,TRBJ2-6,-
CASSLGTSPTNEQFF,TGTGCCAGCAGCTTAGGGACTAGCCCTACCAATGAGCAGTTCTTC,TRBV7-7,TRBD2,TRBJ2-1,-
CASRPRQGLVFSQHF,TGTGCCAGCAGGCCTCGACAGGGCCTCGTTTTTTCTCAGCATTTT,TRBV27,TRBD1,TRBJ1-5,-
CASSFRSRFATNEKLFF,TGCGCCAGCAGCTTCCGTTCCCGTTTTGCAACTAATGAAAAACTGTTTTTT,TRBV5-1,-,TRBJ1-4,-
CASSLDNFQPQHF,TGTGCCAGCAGCTTAGACAATTTCCAGCCCCAGCATTTT,TRBV7-9,-,TRBJ1-5,-
CASSDNGALVEQFF,TGTGCCAGCTCAGACAACGGGGCGTTGGTTGAGCAGTTCTTC,TRBV18,-,TRBJ2-1,once
CASSEYTATYNEQFF,TGTGCCAGCAGTGAGTATACTGCCACCTACAATGAGCAGTTCTTC,TRBV2,-,TRBJ2-1,-
CASSSIGSGANVLTF,TGTGCCAGCAGCTCTATAGGGTCTGGGGCCAACGTCCTGACTTTC,TRBV9,-,TRBJ2-6,many
CASSLSGSSTDTQYF,TGCGCCAGCAGCTTGTCGGGCTCTAGCACAGATACGCAGTATTTT,TRBV5-1,-,TRBJ2-3,-